The clone carrying this TCR beta chain was found a few times. Its antigen is currently unknown. Amplified regions were TCR beta CDR3 sequences from RNA transcripts. Researchers ran a first-round RT-PCR on the TCR CDR3 using the HTBI primer set. TCRdb redid the calling of the multiplex PCR reads with MiXCR, one entry per CDR3 protein. The table lists some 350,000 distinct CDR3 sequences, roughly 25% of them singletons, with less than 85% in the top ten. No progression to ophthalmopathy during 18 months of follow-up defined stable disease. The V and J ends lost 0 bases and 7 bases respectively, with 12 bases between them. There are 15 residues in the CDR3. Germline V CDR1 and CDR2: SGHAT, FQNNGV. This specimen comes from a study of T cells in Graves' hyperthyroidism and ophthalmopathy. Study findings and constraints: Ophthalmopathy, as predicted by the model, came a median about seven months after the prediction. Patients with ophthalmopathy were separated from those with stable hyperthyroidism by a 13 V-J model.

The sequencing input was blood. The clonotype was recovered from a man aged 50 or older with Graves' hyperthyroidism. This sequence joins TRBV11-2 and TRBJ1-4; the D is unclear. CDR3 region: CASSLDRDVREKLFF. CDR3 DNA sequence: TGTGCCAGCAGCTTAGATCGCGACGTCCGTGAAAAACTGTTTTTT.